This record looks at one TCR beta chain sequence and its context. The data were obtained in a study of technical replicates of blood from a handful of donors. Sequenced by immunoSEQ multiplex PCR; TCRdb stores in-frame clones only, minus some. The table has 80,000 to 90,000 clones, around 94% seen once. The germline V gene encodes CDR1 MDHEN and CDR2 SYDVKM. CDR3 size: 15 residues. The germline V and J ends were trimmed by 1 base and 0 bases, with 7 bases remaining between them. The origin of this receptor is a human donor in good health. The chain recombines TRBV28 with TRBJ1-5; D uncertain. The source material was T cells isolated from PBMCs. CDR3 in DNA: TGTGCCAGCAGTTTATATTATCCTAGCAATCAGCCCCAGCATTTT. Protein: CASSLYYPSNQPQHF.